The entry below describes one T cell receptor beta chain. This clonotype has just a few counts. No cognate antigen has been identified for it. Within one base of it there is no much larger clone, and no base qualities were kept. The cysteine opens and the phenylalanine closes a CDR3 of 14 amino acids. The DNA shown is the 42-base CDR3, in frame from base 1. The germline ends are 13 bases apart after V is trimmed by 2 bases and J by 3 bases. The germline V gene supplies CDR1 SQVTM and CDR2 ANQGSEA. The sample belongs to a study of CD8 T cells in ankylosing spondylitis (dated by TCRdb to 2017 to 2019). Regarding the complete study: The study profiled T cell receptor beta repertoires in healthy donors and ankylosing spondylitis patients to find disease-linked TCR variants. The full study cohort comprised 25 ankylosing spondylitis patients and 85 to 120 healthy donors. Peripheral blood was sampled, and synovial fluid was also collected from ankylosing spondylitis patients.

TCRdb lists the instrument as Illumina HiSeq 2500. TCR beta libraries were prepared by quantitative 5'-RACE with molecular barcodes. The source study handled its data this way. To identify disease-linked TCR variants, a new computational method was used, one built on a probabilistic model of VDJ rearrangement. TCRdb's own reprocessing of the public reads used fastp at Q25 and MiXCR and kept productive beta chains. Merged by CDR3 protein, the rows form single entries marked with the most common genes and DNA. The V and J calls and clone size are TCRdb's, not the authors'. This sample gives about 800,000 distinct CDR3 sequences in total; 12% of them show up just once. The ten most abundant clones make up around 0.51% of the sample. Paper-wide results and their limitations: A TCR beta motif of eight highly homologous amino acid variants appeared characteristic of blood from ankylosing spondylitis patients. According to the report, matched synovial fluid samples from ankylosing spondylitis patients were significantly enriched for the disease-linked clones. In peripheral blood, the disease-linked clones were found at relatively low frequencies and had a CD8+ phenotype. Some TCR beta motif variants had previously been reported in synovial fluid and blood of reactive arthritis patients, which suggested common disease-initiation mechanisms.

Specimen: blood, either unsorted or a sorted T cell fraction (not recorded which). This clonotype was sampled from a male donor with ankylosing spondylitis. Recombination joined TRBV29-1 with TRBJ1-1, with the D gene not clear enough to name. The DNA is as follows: TGCAGCGTTGAAAGGCTGAAAGAGGACACTGAAGCTTTCTTT. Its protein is CSVERLKEDTEAFF.